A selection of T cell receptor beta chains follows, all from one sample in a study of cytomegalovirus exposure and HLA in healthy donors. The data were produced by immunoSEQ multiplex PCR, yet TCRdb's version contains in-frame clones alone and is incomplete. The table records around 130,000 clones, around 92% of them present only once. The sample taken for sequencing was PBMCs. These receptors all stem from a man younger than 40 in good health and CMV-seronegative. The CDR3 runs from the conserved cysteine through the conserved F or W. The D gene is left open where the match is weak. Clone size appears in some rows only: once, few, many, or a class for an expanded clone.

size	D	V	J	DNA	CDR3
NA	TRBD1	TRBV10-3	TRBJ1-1	TGTGCCATCAGTGGCCCCCCACAGGGGCCGAACACTGAAGCTTTCTTT	CAISGPPQGPNTEAFF
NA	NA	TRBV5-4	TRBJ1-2	TGTGCCAGCAGCTCTCGGACAGCTTCCTATGGCTACACCTTC	CASSSRTASYGYTF
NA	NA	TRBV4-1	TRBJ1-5	TGCGCCAGCAGCCAAGATACATTGATTCAGCCCCAGCATTTT	CASSQDTLIQPQHF
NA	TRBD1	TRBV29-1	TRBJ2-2	TGCAGCGTTGATTTGGGACAGGTGAACACCGGGGAGCTGTTTTTT	CSVDLGQVNTGELFF
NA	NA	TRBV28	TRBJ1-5	TGTGCCAGCAGTTTCGCAGGTCAGCCCCAGCATTTT	CASSFAGQPQHF
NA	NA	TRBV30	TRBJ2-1	TGTGCCTTGGGGCAGGCTGTGAGGCAGTTCTTC	CALGQAVRQFF
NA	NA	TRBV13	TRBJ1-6	TGTGCCAGCAGCGGGGAGGGTGGAAATTCACCCCTCCACTTT	CASSGEGGNSPLHF
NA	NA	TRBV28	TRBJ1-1	TGTGCCAGCAGTTTGGCAACAGGAGTTGAAGCTTTCTTT	CASSLATGVEAFF
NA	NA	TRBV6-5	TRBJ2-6	TGTGCCAGCAGCCCCGCGGTTTCTGGGGCCAACGTCCTGACTTTC	CASSPAVSGANVLTF
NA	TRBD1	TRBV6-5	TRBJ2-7	TGTGCCAGCAGTTCGGGACAGGGACACTCCTACGAGCAGTACTTC	CASSSGQGHSYEQYF
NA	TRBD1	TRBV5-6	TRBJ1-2	TGTGCCAGCAGCTTTGATGACAGGGTCAACTATGGCTACACCTTC	CASSFDDRVNYGYTF
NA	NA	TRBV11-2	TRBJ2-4	TGTGCCAGCAGCTTATTAGGGGAATCCAAAAACATTCAGTACTTC	CASSLLGESKNIQYF
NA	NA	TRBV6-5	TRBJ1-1	TGTGCCAGCAGTTACTCCGGGGGGAACACTGAAGCTTTCTTT	CASSYSGGNTEAFF
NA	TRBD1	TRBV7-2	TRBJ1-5	TGTGCCAGCAGCTTAGTGGGGACAGGTCATCAGCCCCAGCATTTT	CASSLVGTGHQPQHF
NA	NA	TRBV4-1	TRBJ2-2	TGCGCCAGCAGCCAGGTACAGGGTTGGTCCGGGGAGCTGTTTTTT	CASSQVQGWSGELFF
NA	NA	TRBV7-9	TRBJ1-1	TGTGCCAGCAACGCTAGGGGGACTGAAGCTTTCTTT	CASNARGTEAFF
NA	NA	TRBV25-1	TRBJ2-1	TGTGCCAGCAGTGGAAGGGGGTGGGGCTCCTACAATGAGCAGTTCTTC	CASSGRGWGSYNEQFF
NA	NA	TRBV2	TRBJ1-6	TGTGCCAGCAGTGACGGGAATTCACCCCTCCACTTT	CASSDGNSPLHF
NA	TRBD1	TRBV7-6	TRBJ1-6	TGTGCCAGCAGCTTAGGGGACAGAAGTAATTCACCCCTCCACTTT	CASSLGDRSNSPLHF
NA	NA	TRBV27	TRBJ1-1	TGTGCCAGCAGTTCTCAGGCTCGGTATCTTTCTGAAGCTTTCTTT	CASSSQARYLSEAFF
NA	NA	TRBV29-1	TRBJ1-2	TGCAGCGTAAGGCAGGGCAATGGCTACACCTTC	CSVRQGNGYTF
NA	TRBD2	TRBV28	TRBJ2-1	TGTGCCAGCAGTTCGTTAGCGGGGGCCCCTTACTACAATGAGCAGTTCTTC	CASSSLAGAPYYNEQFF
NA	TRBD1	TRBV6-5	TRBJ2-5	TGTGCCAGCAAGACGGGACAGGGAGGGGAGACCCAGTACTTC	CASKTGQGGETQYF
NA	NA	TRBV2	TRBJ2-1	TGTGCCAGCAGCCCTCGACAGGTGAGGGGTTACAATGAGCAGTTCTTC	CASSPRQVRGYNEQFF
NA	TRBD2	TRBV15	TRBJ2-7	TGTGCCACCAGCAGTCACTACAGCGGGGAGTCCTACGAGCAGTACTTC	CATSSHYSGESYEQYF
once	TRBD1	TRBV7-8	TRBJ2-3	TGTGCCAGCAGCCTAAACAGGGGAACAGATACGCAGTATTTT	CASSLNRGTDTQYF
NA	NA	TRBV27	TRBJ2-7	TGTGCCAGCAGTTTTGGCGGGTACGAGCAGTACTTC	CASSFGGYEQYF
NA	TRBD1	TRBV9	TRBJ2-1	TGTGCCAGCGGATCTGAGGGGGCGCGAGATGAGCAGTTCTTC	CASGSEGARDEQFF
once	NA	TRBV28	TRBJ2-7	TGTGCCACACACCCCCAGGGGGAGGTCAACGAGCAGTACTTC	CATHPQGEVNEQYF
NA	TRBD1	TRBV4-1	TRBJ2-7	TGCGCCAGCAGCCAAGGACAGGGGTCAGTCTACGAGCAGTACTTC	CASSQGQGSVYEQYF
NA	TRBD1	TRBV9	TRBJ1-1	TGTGCCAGCAGCGGCCGGGACAGGGGGATTTGGGCTGAAGCTTTCTTT	CASSGRDRGIWAEAFF
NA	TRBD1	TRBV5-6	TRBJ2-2	TGTGCCAGCAGCTGGACAGGGAACACCGGGGAGCTGTTTTTT	CASSWTGNTGELFF
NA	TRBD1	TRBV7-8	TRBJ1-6	TGTGCCAGCAGCTTAGCCCGAGGGGGCAGGGGTAATTCACCCCTCCACTTT	CASSLARGGRGNSPLHF
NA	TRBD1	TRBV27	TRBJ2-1	TGTGCCAGCAGGACAGGGGGCTACAATGAGCAGTTCTTC	CASRTGGYNEQFF
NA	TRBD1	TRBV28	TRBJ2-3	TGTGCCAGCACCCCGGGGGGACAGGGAAGTTCGACAGATACGCAGTATTTT	CASTPGGQGSSTDTQYF
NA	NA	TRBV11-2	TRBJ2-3	TGTGCCAGCAGCTTAGGCTTTAGCGTAGCCGATACGCAGTATTTT	CASSLGFSVADTQYF
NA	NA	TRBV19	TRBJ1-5	TGTGCCAGTAGTGAAGAAACCGGGACACCGGTTTATAGCAATCAGCCCCAGCATTTT	CASSEETGTPVYSNQPQHF
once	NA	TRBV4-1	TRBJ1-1	TGCGCCAGCAGCCCTACAGGGTTGGGTGAAGCTTTCTTT	CASSPTGLGEAFF
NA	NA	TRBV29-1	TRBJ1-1	TGCAGCGTTGTTGTTGGGAGCACTGAAGCTTTCTTT	CSVVVGSTEAFF
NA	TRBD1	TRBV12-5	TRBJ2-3	TGTGCTAGTGGTTTGGCCCTTGTCGACATCTCGCGCGGGACAGGGGTCAGGGATACGCAGTATTTT	CASGLALVDISRGTGVRDTQYF
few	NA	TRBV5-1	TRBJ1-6	TGCGCCAGCAGCTTGGTGGGCAGTTCCGATTCACCCCTCCACTTT	CASSLVGSSDSPLHF
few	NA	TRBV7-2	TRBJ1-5	TGTGCCAGCAGCTTAGGGGGATCGGGACAGCCCCAGCATTTT	CASSLGGSGQPQHF
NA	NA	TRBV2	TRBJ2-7	TGTGCCAGCAAGCAGGACTTTTACGAGCAGTACTTC	CASKQDFYEQYF
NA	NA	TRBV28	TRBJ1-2	TGTGCCAGCAGTTTATCCCAAATGGGCTACACCTTC	CASSLSQMGYTF
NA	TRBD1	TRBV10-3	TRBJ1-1	TGTGCCATCAGTGGACAGGGGTCTGAAGCTTTCTTT	CAISGQGSEAFF
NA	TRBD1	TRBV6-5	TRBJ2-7	TGTGCCAGCAGTTCCCTCGGGACAGGGGAGCACGAGCAGTACTTC	CASSSLGTGEHEQYF
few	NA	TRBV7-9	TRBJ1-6	TGTGCCAGCAGCTTAGTAGTGGCAGGGGATGGTTCACCCCTCCACTTT	CASSLVVAGDGSPLHF
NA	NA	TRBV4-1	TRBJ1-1	TGCGCCAGCAGCCAAGACGAGATATGGACTGAAGCTTTCTTT	CASSQDEIWTEAFF
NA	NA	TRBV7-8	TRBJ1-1	TGTGCCAGCAGCTCCCAAATGAACACTGAAGCTTTCTTT	CASSSQMNTEAFF
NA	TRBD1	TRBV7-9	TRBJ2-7	TGTGCCAGCAGCATGGCAGGGGGCCGCTACGAGCAGTACTTC	CASSMAGGRYEQYF